The rows below give T cell receptor beta chains drawn from one sample of a study of post-analysis software for immune sequencing data. TCRdb itself ran the PCR reads through MiXCR, one entry per CDR3 protein. The repertoire includes approximately 630,000 distinct CDR3 sequences, 59% of them detected once, and about 10% sits in the top ten. The sequencing input was blood. The origin of the receptors is a girl aged 2 to 9 with multiple sclerosis. Both conserved end residues are part of each CDR3. Fields, in order: CDR3 length, J gene, V gene, clone size, D gene, CDR3 DNA, CDR3 protein. A D gene is named only where the DNA matches it firmly. Clone size is stated in some rows and not others, as once, few, many or a class when expanded.

15 | TRBJ2-1 | TRBV12-3/TRBV12-4 | . | . | TGTGCCAGCAGTTTTGGAGGCTTCTCCTACAATGAGCAGTTCTTC | CASSFGGFSYNEQFF
15 | TRBJ2-1 | TRBV9 | few | . | TGTGCCAGCAGCGTAGGGTTAGCCGCCCACAATGAGCAGTTCTTC | CASSVGLAAHNEQFF
16 | TRBJ2-3 | TRBV7-9 | . | . | TGTGCCAGCAGCCCCACCTTACCTCGTACTACAGATACGCAGTATTTT | CASSPTLPRTTDTQYF
13 | TRBJ1-2 | TRBV14 | . | . | TGTGCCAGCAGCCGTAATAGGAACTATGGCTACACCTTC | CASSRNRNYGYTF
14 | TRBJ2-7 | TRBV7-6 | . | . | TGTGCCAGCAGCTTAGAGGCTAGCGCATACGAGCAGTACTTC | CASSLEASAYEQYF
15 | TRBJ2-3 | TRBV18 | . | . | TGTGCCAGCTCACCATTTGGGCAGACGACAGATACGCAGTATTTT | CASSPFGQTTDTQYF
15 | TRBJ2-5 | TRBV7-2 | . | TRBD2 | TGTGCCAGCAGCTTAGTATCGGCGGGGGAAGAGACCCAGTACTTC | CASSLVSAGEETQYF
13 | TRBJ2-1 | TRBV7-2 | . | . | TGTGCCAGCAGCCCCGCCAGGGACAATGAGCGGTTCTTC | CASSPARDNERFF
16 | TRBJ2-1 | TRBV7-2 | . | TRBD2 | TGTGCCAGCAGCCGTAGCGGGGCAAGCTCCTACAATGAGCAGTTCTTC | CASSRSGASSYNEQFF
13 | TRBJ1-2 | TRBV12-3/TRBV12-4 | . | TRBD1 | TGTGCCAGCAAGGACAGGGGCCCCTATGGCTACACCTTC | CASKDRGPYGYTF
17 | TRBJ1-5 | TRBV10-1 | . | . | TGCGCCAGCAGTGAGTCGGCAAGCCCAGCAAACAATCAGCCCCAGCATTTT | CASSESASPANNQPQHF
13 | TRBJ2-7 | TRBV20-1 | . | . | TGCAGTGCTAGAGCGAGGGAATGGGGCGAGCAGTACTTC | CSARAREWGEQYF
16 | TRBJ1-6 | TRBV12-3/TRBV12-4 | . | TRBD1 | TGTGCCAGCAGATATTCCCCGGGACAGATGAATTCACCCCTCCACTTT | CASRYSPGQMNSPLHF
13 | TRBJ1-1 | TRBV12-3/TRBV12-4 | . | . | TGTGCCAGCAGACTCTTTTCTGGCACTGAAGCTTTCTTT | CASRLFSGTEAFF
15 | TRBJ1-2 | TRBV30 | few | TRBD1 | TGTGCCGGTCCGGGACAGGGGCCGACTAACTATGGCTACACCTTC | CAGPGQGPTNYGYTF
14 | TRBJ1-2 | TRBV7-2 | . | . | TGTGCCAGCAGCCCGGGGGGGGGCCGGTATGGCTACACCTTC | CASSPGGGRYGYTF
15 | TRBJ1-5 | TRBV28 | . | TRBD1 | TGTGCCAGCAGTTTGGCGACAGGGCTTAATCAGCCCCAGCATTTT | CASSLATGLNQPQHF